These 19 T cell receptor beta chains were all obtained from the same sample, sequenced in a study of T cell repertoires in cytomegalovirus infection. TCRdb independently ran MiXCR on the reads; one entry per CDR3 protein. This sample has roughly 90,000 distinct CDR3 sequences; 25% to 30% occur once, and the top ten carry roughly 71%. These receptors lack a known antigen. The sequenced sample was CD8+ T cells from cultured PBMCs, obtained from culture after CMV antigen stimulation. These receptors originate from a human donor in good health (CMV status not recorded). Some clones in this sample may be carry-over from other donors' samples.

The sample holds a few counts of this clonotype. The chain uses TRBV6-1 and TRBJ1-1; TRBD1 matches at 8 bases. The J segment lost 4 bases and the V segment lost 4 bases, leaving 11 bases of the junction unmatched. Germline loops: CDR1 MNHNS, CDR2 SASEGT. The CDR3 length is 16 residues. The CDR3 DNA reads as TGTGCCAGCAGTGGCCCTGTCAGGGGGCGAGGCACTGAAGCTTTCTTT. Its protein is CASSGPVRGRGTEAFF.

V usage is TRBV27 and J usage is TRBJ2-5; D gene unclear. The CDR3 sequence is 13 residues long. The germline V gene encodes CDR1 MNHEY and CDR2 SMNVEV (reference sequence). Between the trimmed V and J ends, which lost 3 bases and 5 bases, there was a span of 10 bases. As DNA, the CDR3 is TGTGCCAGCAGTTTCAACGGTTGGGAGACCCAGTACTTC. Amino acids: CASSFNGWETQYF.

The table lists this clonotype with a few counts. The chain carries TRBV20-1 and TRBJ1-4, with 7 bases that match TRBD1. CDR1 is DFQATT, CDR2 SNEGSKA, per germline (reference sequence). Germline trimming cut 1 base from V and 7 bases from J; bases unmatched to any gene: 9. The length of the CDR3 is 15 residues. This CDR3 reads CSARAETGVGEKLFF. The CDR3 bases are TGCAGTGCTAGAGCCGAAACAGGGGTGGGTGAAAAACTGTTTTTT.

This clonotype has only a few counts. The chain uses TRBV29-1 and TRBJ1-1, with a possible D match to TRBD1 (5 bases). V was cut by 7 bases and J by 1 base, with 13 bases left in between. Per germline, CDR1 SQVTM and CDR2 ANQGSEA. This CDR3 has 13 amino acids. CDR3 coding DNA: TGCAGCGCCCCCGGGAGGGGGAACACTGAAGCTTTCTTT. It yields the protein CSAPGRGNTEAFF. The full variable domain, in which reference TRBV29-1 and TRBJ1-1 provide the parts outside the CDR3, is SAVISQKPSRDICQRGTSLTIQCQVDSQVTMMFWYRQQPGQSLTLIATANQGSEATYESGFVIDKFPISRPNLTFSTLTVSNMSPEDSSIYLCSAPGRGNTEAFFGQGTRLTVV.

The J gene is TRBJ1-2, the V gene TRBV19; TRBD1 might be the D (6 bases). V lost 5 bases and J 4 bases, leaving 11 bases between the germline ends. The length of the CDR3 is 13 residues. Germline CDR1 and CDR2: LNHDA and SQIVND (reference sequence). Written as DNA, the CDR3 is TGTGCCAGTAGTCCCGGGGGGGCCTATGGCTACACCTTC. Translated, it gives CASSPGGAYGYTF.

The rearrangement links TRBV9 to TRBJ2-7; TRBD1 matches at 11 bases. The V segment lost 4 bases and the J segment 4 bases; nucleotides outside the gene matches: 7. The CDR3 is 15 residues long. Germline CDR1 and CDR2: SGDLS and YYNGEE. CDR3 protein: CASSPRTGGMYEQYF. CDR3 bases: TGTGCCAGCAGCCCTCGGACAGGGGGCATGTACGAGCAGTACTTC.

This clonotype was seen a single time. The chain has TRBV7-6 and TRBJ2-1, with D tentatively TRBD2 (6 bases). The germline gives CDR1 SGHVS, CDR2 FNYEAQ. The CDR3 is 13 residues long. V shed 1 base and J shed 10 bases, with 11 bases lying between them. In nucleotides, the CDR3 is TGTGCCAGCAGCTTAGGTTGGGGGGTCGAGCAGTTCTTC. It is translated as CASSLGWGVEQFF. Using reference TRBV7-6 and TRBJ2-1 for the parts outside the CDR3, the full variable domain is GAGVSQSPRYKVTKRGQDVALRCDPISGHVSLYWYRQALGQGPEFLTYFNYEAQQDKSGLPNDRFSAERPEGSISTLTIQRTEQRDSAMYRCASSLGWGVEQFFGPGTRLTVL.

In this sample, this clonotype turned up many times. V gene TRBV6-6 combines with J gene TRBJ2-2; 7 bases map to TRBD1. The CDR3 has 17 residues. Germline V lookup: CDR1 MNHNY, CDR2 SVGAGI (reference sequence). V was pared by 2 bases and J by 4 bases, with 10 bases of the junction left unmatched. The CDR3 sequence is CASSYPPTGAGTGELFF. CDR3 in DNA: TGTGCCAGCAGTTACCCTCCTACAGGGGCAGGCACCGGGGAGCTGTTTTTT.

Ten or more counts support this clonotype. This sequence joins TRBV4-2 and TRBJ1-2; D is perhaps TRBD1 (5 bases). Germline V gene sequence: CDR1 LGHNA, CDR2 YNFKEQ. The CDR3 has 15 amino acids. The V gene lost 0 bases and the J gene lost 2 bases, with 10 bases spanning the gap. CDR3 sequence: CASSQDLTANYGYTF. The CDR3 DNA reads TGTGCCAGCAGCCAAGATCTGACAGCCAACTATGGCTACACCTTC.

This clonotype was observed at least ten times. The chain employs TRBV6-1 and TRBJ1-3; D ambiguous. The CDR3 is 15 residues long. V shed 7 bases and J shed 4 bases, with 17 bases lying between them. CDR1 is MNHNS, CDR2 SASEGT, per germline. The CDR3 DNA is TGTGCCAGCAATGAGGACGCCTCATCGGGAAACACCATATATTTT. This codes for CASNEDASSGNTIYF.

The chain carries TRBV2 and TRBJ2-5, with D uncertain. V was cut by 8 bases and J by 5 bases, with 6 bases left in between. Germline CDR1 reads SNHLY; CDR2 reads FYNNEI. The CDR3 covers 10 residues. The CDR3 is CASFVETQYF. The CDR3 DNA is TGTGCCAGCTTCGTGGAGACCCAGTACTTC.

J is TRBJ1-1 and V is TRBV10-3; D remains unclear. The CDR3 has 14 amino acids. Germline V CDR1 and CDR2: ENHRY, SYGVKD. Between the trimmed V and J ends, which lost 7 bases and 0 bases, there was a span of 12 bases. The CDR3 DNA follows: TGTGCCATCACTGACGGACTAATGAACACTGAAGCTTTCTTT. Its translation is CAITDGLMNTEAFF.

This clonotype came up a few times. The chain joins TRBV19 to TRBJ1-2, with D possibly being TRBD1 (5 bases). CDR3 size: 11 residues. Germline values: CDR1 LNHDA, CDR2 SQIVND (reference sequence). Trimming stripped 8 bases from V and 3 bases from J, with 7 bases between. CDR3 residues: CASRGDYGYTF. CDR3 DNA sequence: TGTGCCAGTCGGGGGGACTATGGCTACACCTTC.

V usage is TRBV28 and J usage is TRBJ2-3, with TRBD1 as a possible D gene (8 bases). The CDR3 length is 17 residues. Trimming removed 3 bases from V and 2 bases from J, with 18 bases in between. The germline V gene has CDR1 MDHEN and CDR2 SYDVKM. This CDR3 reads CASSLNRGGVNTDTQYF. CDR3 in DNA: TGTGCCAGCAGTTTGAACAGGGGGGGGGTAAACACAGATACGCAGTATTTT.

Concerning this clonotype: The junction shows a germline mismatch at one end, possibly a read error. The rearrangement uses TRBV20-1 and TRBJ2-1; 8 bases line up with TRBD1. In germline, CDR1 is DFQATT, CDR2 SNEGSKA (reference sequence). CDR3 size: 15 residues. CDR3 sequence: CSATSYGTGSNEQLF. The CDR3 DNA sequence: TGCAGTGCTACTTCCTACGGGACAGGCAGCAATGAGCAGTTGTTC.

This clonotype is categorized as medium-sized. The chain carries TRBV7-8 and TRBJ1-6; D is ambiguous. Per germline, CDR1 SGHVS and CDR2 FQNEAQ. CDR3 length: 15 amino acids. Between the trimmed V and J ends, which lost 4 bases and 9 bases, there was a span of 16 bases. The chain's CDR3 is CASSSLLHQSSPLHF. The CDR3 DNA reads as TGTGCCAGCAGCTCGCTCCTTCACCAGAGTTCACCCCTCCACTTT. Drawing the rest from reference TRBV7-8 and TRBJ1-6, the complete variable domain is GAGVSQSPRYKVAKRGQDVALRCDPISGHVSLFWYQQALGQGPEFLTYFQNEAQLDKSGLPSDRFFAERPEGSVSTLKIQRTQQEDSAVYLCASSSLLHQSSPLHFGNGTRLTVT.

The V gene is TRBV4-1, the J gene TRBJ1-1; D uncertain. Trimming removed 7 bases at V and 4 bases at J, with 16 bases between. Germline assignment: CDR1 MGHRA and CDR2 YSYEKL. The CDR3 spans 14 residues. The CDR3 DNA is TGCGCCAGCACCTCGTTACCTCGGGGCACTGAAGCTTTCTTT. This gives the protein CASTSLPRGTEAFF.

The chain uses TRBV19 and TRBJ2-1, with 8 nucleotides matching TRBD1. Germline V gives CDR1 LNHDA, CDR2 SQIVND (reference sequence). J was trimmed by 2 bases and V by 7 bases; bases with no gene match: 7. There are 15 residues in the CDR3. The CDR3 is CASNPGQGPYNEQFF. The CDR3 nucleotides read TGTGCCAGTAACCCCGGACAGGGCCCCTACAATGAGCAGTTCTTC. Complete variable domain (other parts from reference TRBV19 and TRBJ2-1): DGGITQSPKYLFRKEGQNVTLSCEQNLNHDAMYWYRQDPGQGLRLIYYSQIVNDFQKGDIAEGYSVSREKKESFPLTVTSAQKNPTAFYLCASNPGQGPYNEQFFGPGTRLTVL.

Ten or more counts support this clonotype. This chain uses TRBV7-3 with TRBJ2-1; D is undetermined. CDR3 length: 14 residues. Germline values: CDR1 SGHTA, CDR2 FQGTGA. V lost 5 bases, J lost 2 bases, and 10 bases lay in between. The CDR3 DNA follows: TGTGCCAGCAGCCCCGGACGGGCCTACAATGAGCAGTTCTTC. Protein: CASSPGRAYNEQFF.